The clone carrying this T cell receptor (beta chain) turned up a few times. Its antigen is currently unknown. One end of the junction is discordant with germline, which a read error may explain. There are 14 residues in the CDR3. The V gene's germline CDR1 is ENHRY and CDR2 SYGVKD. With a J-beta primer mix and a sample-barcoded 5' primer, a second PCR ran about 7 to 11 cycles. CDR3-containing paired-end reads numbering at least 3 million came from each sample. One entry per CDR3 protein results from TCRdb running MiXCR on the 5' RACE reads. The sample shows some 860,000 distinct CDR3 sequences, just over 55% of them seen only once. The data were obtained in a study of blood T cells in healthy people across ages. Notes on the study in general: Naive T cell percentage and TCR beta diversity correlated strongly. Compared with aged donors, long-lived donors showed fewer expanded clones, suggesting selection.

The specimen sequenced was blood. The chain combines TRBV10-3 with TRBJ2-5; D might be TRBD1 (5 bases). This receptor was identified in a man aged 35 to 55 in good health. CDR3 amino acids: CAISQGTNQETQYF. The CDR3 bases are TGTGCTATCAGCCAGGGAACTAACCAAGAGACCCAGTACTTC.